These 10 T cell receptor beta chains were all obtained from the same sample, sequenced in a study of blood T cell repertoires in COVID-19. The protocol was immunoSEQ multiplex PCR, while the TCRdb copy is restricted to in-frame clones and leaves out a portion. Of about 80,000 clones in the sample, 88% were seen once. Source material: peripheral blood. The origin of the receptors is a woman of 80 years or more with acute or convalescent COVID-19.

The chain joins TRBV19 to TRBJ2-6; 9 nucleotides line up with TRBD1. Germline trimming cut 0 bases from V and 2 bases from J; bases unmatched to any gene: 8. CDR3 length: 19 amino acids. The V gene's germline CDR1 is LNHDA and CDR2 SQIVND (reference sequence). The CDR3 DNA reads TGTGCCAGTAGTATAGATCTAGGGACAGGGAACGCTGGGGCCAACGTCCTGACTTTC. This gives the protein CASSIDLGTGNAGANVLTF.

The V gene is TRBV5-1, the J gene TRBJ1-1, with 9 bases that match TRBD1. J was trimmed by 1 base and V by 0 bases; bases with no gene match: 4. The CDR3 is 16 residues long. Germline CDR1 is SGHRS and CDR2 is YFSETQ. CDR3 coding DNA: TGCGCCAGCAGCTTGGCCGCGGGACAGGGGAACACTGAAGCTTTCTTT. It is translated as CASSLAAGQGNTEAFF.

This chain joins TRBV6-5 and TRBJ2-1; D is perhaps TRBD1 (6 bases). V was pared by 2 bases and J by 3 bases, with 11 bases between. The CDR3 has 15 amino acids. The germline CDR1 and CDR2 sequences are MNHEY and SVGAGI. The CDR3 bases are TGTGCCAGCAGTTACGATGGACAGAGCTACAATGAGCAGTTCTTC. This codes for CASSYDGQSYNEQFF.

This clone was recorded once. It is unclear where the CDR3 begins or ends on the DNA, so no DNA is shown, and the CDR3 is as TCRdb lists it. This chain joins TRBV24-1 and TRBJ1-1; the D segment call TRBD1 is taken from the table without a DNA check. The CDR3 sequence runs 15 residues, both termini included. Per germline, CDR1 KGHDR and CDR2 SFDVKD. The CDR3 loop is CATSVPGCMNTEAFF.

Only one count was recorded for this clone. The rearrangement links TRBV2 to TRBJ1-1; 8 positions match TRBD1. Germline CDR1 is SNHLY and CDR2 is FYNNEI. CDR3 size: 13 residues. Trimming cost V 6 bases and J 4 bases; bases outside gene matches: 4. CDR3 protein: CASRLTGGTEAFF. In DNA, the CDR3 is TGTGCCAGCAGGCTCACAGGGGGCACTGAAGCTTTCTTT.

There are a few counts of this clone. The J gene is TRBJ2-5, the V gene TRBV7-6; no reliable D call. V gave up 1 base and J gave up 2 bases, with 11 bases separating them. Germline-derived CDR1 and CDR2 are SGHVS and FNYEAQ. CDR3 length equals 15 residues. The DNA for the CDR3 is TGTGCCAGCAGCTTAGGAGGTCTAGTTCAAGAGACCCAGTACTTC. Residues: CASSLGGLVQETQYF.

The CDR3 sequence: CASSDRDTQYF. DNA for the CDR3: TGTGCCAGCAGTGATAGAGATACGCAGTATTTT. This chain connects TRBV2 to TRBJ2-3; D is unresolved. The V gene lost 3 bases and the J gene lost 5 bases, with 3 bases spanning the gap. This CDR3 comprises 11 residues. Per the germline V gene, CDR1 is SNHLY and CDR2 is FYNNEI. The full variable domain, with the rest looked up from reference TRBV2 and TRBJ2-3, is EPEVTQTPSHQVTQMGQEVILRCVPISNHLYFYWYRQILGQKVEFLVSFYNNEISEKSEIFDDQFSVERPDGSNFTLKIRSTKLEDSAMYFCASSDRDTQYFGPGTRLTVL.

V is TRBV4-2 and J is TRBJ2-5; TRBD2 aligns across 9 bases. Trimming took 4 bases from V and 1 from J; bases not matched to a gene: 13. Germline V gene lookup returns CDR1 LGHNA and CDR2 YNFKEQ. This CDR3 has 18 residues. CDR3 in DNA: TGTGCCAGCAGCCTTGAGCCCAGCGGGGGGAATATCCAAGAGACCCAGTACTTC. Translation gives CASSLEPSGGNIQETQYF.

V is TRBV10-3 and J is TRBJ2-5; the D gene is possibly TRBD1 (5 bases). The CDR3 runs to 15 residues. CDR1 is ENHRY and CDR2 is SYGVKD in the germline V gene. Trimming removed 5 bases from V and 0 bases from J, with 13 bases in between. The CDR3 loop reads CAISLTGEYQETQYF. The CDR3 DNA reads as TGTGCCATCAGTCTAACAGGAGAGTACCAAGAGACCCAGTACTTC.

V and J are TRBV7-2 and TRBJ2-2; D might be TRBD2 (5 bases). Trimming cost V 5 bases and J 4 bases, with 11 bases left between them. The germline V gene encodes CDR1 SGHTA and CDR2 FQGNSA. The CDR3 runs 14 residues. As DNA, the CDR3 is TGTGCCAGCAGCCGGGCCGGAGGCACCGGGGAGCTGTTTTTT. Its translation is CASSRAGGTGELFF.